One sample yielded the 17 T cell receptor beta chains listed below, sequenced in a study of CD8+CD57+ T cells in acquired aplastic anemia. Genomic DNA was employed as the template in profiling TCR beta VDJ and CDR3. In TCRdb, the reads were re-called with MiXCR into one record per CDR3 protein. The table shows 100,000 to 150,000 distinct CDR3 sequences, with approximately 50% occurring only once. Whoever was chosen for sequencing had shown CD8+CD57+ cell expansion by flow cytometry. Specimen: sorted CD4+, CD8+, or CD8+CD57+ T cells (not recorded which) from PBMCs. These receptors were obtained from a human donor with aplastic anemia.

This clonotype was counted many times. The chain joins TRBV7-9 to TRBJ2-7, with D possibly being TRBD2 (7 bases). Germline CDR1 is SEHNR and CDR2 is FQNEAQ (reference sequence). The CDR3 consists of 15 residues. Trimming took 5 bases from V and 3 from J, leaving 17 bases between them. The CDR3 is CASSPGERDIYEQYF. CDR3 nucleotides: TGTGCCAGCAGCCCCGGGGAGCGGGACATCTACGAGCAGTACTTC.

This chain uses TRBV10-3 with TRBJ1-5, with 7 bases identical to TRBD1. Trimming cost V 6 bases and J 2 bases; bases outside gene matches: 4. The germline gives CDR1 ENHRY, CDR2 SYGVKD. The CDR3 totals 14 residues. The CDR3 loop reads CAISVDRGNQPQHF. The CDR3 DNA reads TGTGCCATCAGCGTTGACAGGGGCAATCAGCCCCAGCATTTT.

J is TRBJ2-3 and V is TRBV12-3 or TRBV12-4; 10 bases align to TRBD2. The CDR3 has 13 amino acids. The J segment lost 7 bases and the V segment lost 7 bases, leaving 5 bases of the junction unmatched. CDR3 protein: CASNPAGGNTQYF. CDR3 nucleotides: TGTGCCAGCAACCCAGCGGGAGGGAATACGCAGTATTTT.

The V gene is TRBV9, the J gene TRBJ1-1; 9 nucleotides agree with TRBD1. J was trimmed by 4 bases and V by 3 bases; bases with no gene match: 10. The CDR3 spans 16 residues. Germline CDR1 is SGDLS and CDR2 is YYNGEE. The CDR3 region has the DNA TGTGCCAGCAGCGGCCGGGACAGGGTTACTACCACTGAAGCTTTCTTT. It encodes CASSGRDRVTTTEAFF.

In its sample, this clonotype was seen many times. The gene calls are TRBV15 and TRBJ2-7, with D perhaps matching TRBD2 (5 bases). This CDR3 has 13 amino acids. Germline V gene sequence: CDR1 LNHNV, CDR2 YYDKDF (reference sequence). V was cut by 5 bases and J by 6 bases, with 14 bases left in between. For the CDR3, the DNA is TGTGCCACCAGCTCCGGGATCCCGGGCGAGCAGTACTTC. Amino acid sequence: CATSSGIPGEQYF.

This clonotype was detected a few times. The chain recombines TRBV24-1 with TRBJ1-2; unclear D gene. The germline gives CDR1 KGHDR, CDR2 SFDVKD. The CDR3 extends over 14 amino acids. Between the trimmed V and J ends, which lost 4 bases and 4 bases, there was a span of 12 bases. The CDR3 coding sequence is TGTGCCACCAGTGACAATTCGGAGACCTATGGCTACACCTTC. Translating it yields CATSDNSETYGYTF.

The chain carries TRBV2 and TRBJ2-3, with 12 bases aligning to TRBD2. The germline gives CDR1 SNHLY, CDR2 FYNNEI. CDR3 size: 16 residues. The V segment lost 6 bases and the J segment 4 bases; nucleotides outside the gene matches: 8. The CDR3 region is CASSPLTSGGPDTQYF. CDR3 coding DNA: TGTGCCAGCAGCCCCTTGACTAGCGGGGGACCAGATACGCAGTATTTT.

The J gene is TRBJ2-3, the V gene TRBV7-9, with 7 bases aligning to TRBD1. CDR1 and CDR2 (germline): SEHNR, FQNEAQ (reference sequence). The trim removed 7 bases at V and 0 bases at J, leaving 1 base unmatched. This CDR3 is built from 13 residues. The CDR3 sequence is CASKGASTDTQYF. The CDR3 nucleotides read TGTGCCAGCAAGGGGGCTAGCACAGATACGCAGTATTTT.

This clonotype was counted between two and nine times. A much larger clone lies one base from this, so it may be a read error. V usage is TRBV10-3 and J usage is TRBJ2-2, with TRBD1 matching 11 bases. The CDR3 has 16 amino acids. The germline V gene has CDR1 ENHRY and CDR2 SYGVKD. CDR3 nucleotide sequence: TGTGCCACTTGCCGGGGGGACAGGGGGATCACCGGGGGGCTGTTTTTT. Its translation: CATCRGDRGITGGLFF.

The chain combines TRBV24-1 with TRBJ2-3; D uncertain. Trimming shortened V by 4 bases and J by 9 bases, and 16 bases separated the two germline ends. There are 14 residues in the CDR3. Germline CDR1 reads KGHDR; CDR2 reads SFDVKD. The CDR3: CATSDPGPPGTQYF. The CDR3 coding sequence is TGTGCCACCAGTGACCCCGGGCCCCCTGGAACGCAGTATTTT.

This chain uses TRBV4-3 with TRBJ2-1, with D possibly being TRBD1 (5 bases). CDR3 size: 13 residues. Germline CDR1 reads LGHNA; CDR2 reads YSLEER. Trimming took 1 base from V and 4 from J, leaving 5 bases between them. CDR3 DNA sequence: TGCGCCAGCAGCCAAGGACAGTACAATGAGCAGTTCTTC. It encodes CASSQGQYNEQFF.

This clonotype was counted at least ten times. The chain couples TRBV6-5 to TRBJ2-1; D gene unclear. The germline V and J ends were trimmed by 3 bases and 13 bases, with 10 bases remaining between them. This CDR3 region has 11 residues. From germline, CDR1 is MNHEY and CDR2 SVGAGI. The CDR3 DNA follows: TGTGCCAGCAGTTATCAGTCTAGTCAGTTCTTC. Translating gives CASSYQSSQFF.

The table lists this clonotype with a count of one. The rearrangement uses TRBV6-1 and TRBJ1-6; no firm D call. The ends were cut back, 7 bases at V and 7 bases at J, with 14 bases in the middle. Looked up from germline, CDR1 is MNHNS and CDR2 is SASEGT. The CDR3 runs 14 residues. The CDR3 bases are TGTGCCAGCACTCTGTTACAGAACAATTCACCCCTCCACTTT. Amino acid sequence: CASTLLQNNSPLHF.

There are a few counts of this clonotype. The chain has TRBV29-1 and TRBJ2-7; 11 nucleotides align to TRBD1. CDR3 length: 13 amino acids. Germline values: CDR1 SQVTM, CDR2 ANQGSEA. Unmatched junction bases numbered 8, after V lost 7 bases and J lost 6 bases. The CDR3 DNA reads as TGCAGCGGTGGTACCGGGACAGGGGGCGAGCAGTACTTC. As protein: CSGGTGTGGEQYF.

This sequence joins TRBV12-3 or TRBV12-4 and TRBJ1-2; D gene uncertain. The CDR3 is 13 residues long. Trimming shortened V by 5 bases and J by 4 bases, and 11 bases separated the two germline ends. DNA of the CDR3: TGTGCCAGCAGTCCCTCCCGCTTCTATGGCTACACCTTC. Translated, it gives CASSPSRFYGYTF.

This clonotype was counted many times. The chain is built from TRBV6-6 and TRBJ2-5, with TRBD1 as a possible D gene (5 bases). Between the trimmed V and J ends, which lost 7 bases and 2 bases, there was a span of 14 bases. The CDR3 runs 14 residues. CDR1 and CDR2 (germline): MNHNY, SVGAGI (reference sequence). The CDR3 DNA follows: TGTGCCAGCATGGGGCAGGGTATGCAAGAGACCCAGTACTTC. Translating it yields CASMGQGMQETQYF.

This clonotype was counted once. V and J are TRBV7-3 and TRBJ1-1; D is ambiguous. Germline V CDR1 and CDR2: SGHTA, FQGTGA. This CDR3 has 14 amino acids. The V end was cut by 0 bases, the J end by 4 bases, with 9 bases between. CDR3 protein: CASSLTGLGTEAFF. CDR3 bases: TGTGCCAGCAGCTTAACAGGGTTAGGCACTGAAGCTTTCTTT.